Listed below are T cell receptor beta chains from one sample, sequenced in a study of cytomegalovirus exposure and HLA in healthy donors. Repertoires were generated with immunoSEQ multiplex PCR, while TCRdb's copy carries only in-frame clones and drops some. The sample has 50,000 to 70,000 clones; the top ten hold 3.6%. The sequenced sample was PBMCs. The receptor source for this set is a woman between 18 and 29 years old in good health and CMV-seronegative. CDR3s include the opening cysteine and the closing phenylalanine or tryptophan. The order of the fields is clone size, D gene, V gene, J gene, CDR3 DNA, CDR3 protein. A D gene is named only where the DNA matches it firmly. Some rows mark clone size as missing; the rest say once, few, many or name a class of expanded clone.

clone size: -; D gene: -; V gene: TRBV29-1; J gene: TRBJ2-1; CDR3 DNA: TGCAGCGTTGAAGGACTAAATGAGCAGTTCTTC; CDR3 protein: CSVEGLNEQFF
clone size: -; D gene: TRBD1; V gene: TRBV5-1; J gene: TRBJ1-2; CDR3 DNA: TGCGCCAGCAGCTTACAGGGGGCTAACTATGGCTACACCTTC; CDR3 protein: CASSLQGANYGYTF
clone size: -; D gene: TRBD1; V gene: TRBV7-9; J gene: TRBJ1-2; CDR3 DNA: TGTGCCAGCAGCTCCACAGGGGAAAAAGGCTATGGCTACACCTTC; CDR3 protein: CASSSTGEKGYGYTF
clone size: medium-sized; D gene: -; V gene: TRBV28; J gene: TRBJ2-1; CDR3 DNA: TGTGCCAGCATCCTCGGCGGCGCGGGGAATGAGCAGTTCTTC; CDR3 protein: CASILGGAGNEQFF
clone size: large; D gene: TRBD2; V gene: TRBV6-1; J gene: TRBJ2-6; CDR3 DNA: TGTGCCAGCAGTGGACTAGCGGGCTCTGGGGCCAACGTCCTGACTTTC; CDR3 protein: CASSGLAGSGANVLTF
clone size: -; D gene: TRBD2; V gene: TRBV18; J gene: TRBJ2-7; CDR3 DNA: TGTGCCAGCTCACCAGGGCTAGCGGGGGTGGACGAGCAGTACTTC; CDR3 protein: CASSPGLAGVDEQYF
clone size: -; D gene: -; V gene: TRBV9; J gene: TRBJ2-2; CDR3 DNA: TGTGCCAGCAGCGTAGTGCCAGGCCAAGCGAACACCGGGGAGCTGTTTTTT; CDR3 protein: CASSVVPGQANTGELFF
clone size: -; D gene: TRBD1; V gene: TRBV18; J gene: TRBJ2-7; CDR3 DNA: TGTGCCAGCTCACCACCCGCGGGACAGGGGGCCTACGAGCAGTACTTC; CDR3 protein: CASSPPAGQGAYEQYF
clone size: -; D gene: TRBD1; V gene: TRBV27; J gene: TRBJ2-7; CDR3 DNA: TGTGCCAGCAGTCCTGGGACAGGAGGGAACGAGCAGTACTTC; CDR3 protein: CASSPGTGGNEQYF
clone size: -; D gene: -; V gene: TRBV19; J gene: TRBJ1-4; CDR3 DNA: TGTGCCAGTAGTATCCCCGGACAGTTATTTGAAAAACTGTTTTTT; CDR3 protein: CASSIPGQLFEKLFF
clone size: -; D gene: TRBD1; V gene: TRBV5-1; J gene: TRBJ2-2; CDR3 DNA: TGCGCCAGCAGCTTGACAGGGGAAGCCGGGGAGCTGTTTTTT; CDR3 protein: CASSLTGEAGELFF
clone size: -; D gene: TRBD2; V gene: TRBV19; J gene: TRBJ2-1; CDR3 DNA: TGTGCCAGTAGTATCGGCGTTAGCGGGGGTGGAGTTGAGCAGTTCTTC; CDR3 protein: CASSIGVSGGGVEQFF
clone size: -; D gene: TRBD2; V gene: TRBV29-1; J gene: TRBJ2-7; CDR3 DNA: TGCAGCCCCTGGCCCTGGACTAGGGACTACGAGCAGTACTTC; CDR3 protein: CSPWPWTRDYEQYF
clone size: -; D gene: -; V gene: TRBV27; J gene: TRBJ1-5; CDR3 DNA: TGTGCCAGCAGTTTGGAGGGAGGGGATCAGCCCCAGCATTTT; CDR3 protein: CASSLEGGDQPQHF
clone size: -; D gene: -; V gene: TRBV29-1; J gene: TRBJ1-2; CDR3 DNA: TGCAGCACTACGAGGGGGGGCGATGGCTACACCTTC; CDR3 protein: CSTTRGGDGYTF
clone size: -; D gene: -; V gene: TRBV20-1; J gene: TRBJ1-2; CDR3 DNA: TGCAGTGCCTCTAACTATGGCTACACCTTC; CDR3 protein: CSASNYGYTF
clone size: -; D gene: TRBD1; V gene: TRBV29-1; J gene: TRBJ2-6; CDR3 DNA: TGCAGCGTTGGCGAACAGCCTCCTACCTACGAGACAGGGTTCCTCTCGGGGGCCAACGTCCTGACTTTC; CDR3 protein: CSVGEQPPTYETGFLSGANVLTF
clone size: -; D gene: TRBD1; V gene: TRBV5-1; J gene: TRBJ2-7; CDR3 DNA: TGCGCCAGCAGCCTGACGGGACAGGGGACGGGCGAGCAGTACTTC; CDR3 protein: CASSLTGQGTGEQYF
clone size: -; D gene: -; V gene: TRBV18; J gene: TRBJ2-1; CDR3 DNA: TGTGCCAGCTCACCAATCGCGGATTTGTACAATGAGCAGTTCTTC; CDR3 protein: CASSPIADLYNEQFF
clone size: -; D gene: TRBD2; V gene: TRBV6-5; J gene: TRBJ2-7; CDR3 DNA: TGTGCCAGCAGTTACCGCGGGGGGACCTACGAGCAGTACTTC; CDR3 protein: CASSYRGGTYEQYF
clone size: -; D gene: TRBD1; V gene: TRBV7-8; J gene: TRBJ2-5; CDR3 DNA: TGTGCCAGCAGCCTCCCACAGGGGGCCGACGAGACCCAGTACTTC; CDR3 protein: CASSLPQGADETQYF
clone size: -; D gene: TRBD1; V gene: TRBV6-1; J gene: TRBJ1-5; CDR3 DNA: TGTGCCAGCAGTGTTGGGACAGCTTATTATAGCAATCAGCCCCAGCATTTT; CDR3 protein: CASSVGTAYYSNQPQHF
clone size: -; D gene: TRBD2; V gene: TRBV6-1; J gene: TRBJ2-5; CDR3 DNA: TGTGCCAGCATGACTAGCGGAGCCCCAAAGACCCAGTACTTC; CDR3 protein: CASMTSGAPKTQYF
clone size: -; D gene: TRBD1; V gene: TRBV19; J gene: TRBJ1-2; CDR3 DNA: TGTGCCACCGCGGCAGGGGGTTATGGCTACACCTTC; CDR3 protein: CATAAGGYGYTF
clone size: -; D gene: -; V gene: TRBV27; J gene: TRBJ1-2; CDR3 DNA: TGTGCCAGCAGTTGGAGAGGGAACTATGGCTACACCTTC; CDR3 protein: CASSWRGNYGYTF
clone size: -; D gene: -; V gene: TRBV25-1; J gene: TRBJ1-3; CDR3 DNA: TGTGCCAGCAGTGTAGACAGTGGAAACACCATATATTTT; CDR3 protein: CASSVDSGNTIYF
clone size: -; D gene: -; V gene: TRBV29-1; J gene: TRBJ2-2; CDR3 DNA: TGCAGCGTTGTTACAGAGAACACCGGGGAGCTGTTTTTT; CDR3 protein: CSVVTENTGELFF
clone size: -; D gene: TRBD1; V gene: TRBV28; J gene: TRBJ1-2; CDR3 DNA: TGTGCCAGCAGTTTGGTTCTGGGACAGGGGGCCCGGGGCTACACCTTC; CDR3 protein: CASSLVLGQGARGYTF
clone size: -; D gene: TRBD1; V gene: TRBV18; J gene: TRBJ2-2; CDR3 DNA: TGTGCCAGCTCACGAGGACAGGGAGGTGCCGGGGAGCTGTTTTTT; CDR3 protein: CASSRGQGGAGELFF
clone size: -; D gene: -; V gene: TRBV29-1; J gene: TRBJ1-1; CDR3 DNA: TGCAGCGTTGGAGGAGTCATGAACACTGAAGCTTTCTTT; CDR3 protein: CSVGGVMNTEAFF
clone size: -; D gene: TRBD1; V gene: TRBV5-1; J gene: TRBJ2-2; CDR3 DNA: TGCGCCAGCAGCTCGACAGGGTCGAGCACCGGGGAGCTGTTTTTT; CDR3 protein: CASSSTGSSTGELFF
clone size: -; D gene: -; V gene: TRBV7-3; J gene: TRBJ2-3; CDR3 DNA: TGTGCCAGCAGCTCAGTAGCTTCAGATACGCAGTATTTT; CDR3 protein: CASSSVASDTQYF
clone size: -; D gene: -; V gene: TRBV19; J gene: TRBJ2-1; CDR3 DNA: TGTGCCAGTGTCGGCGGGGATTGTTACAATGAGCAGTTCTTC; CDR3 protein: CASVGGDCYNEQFF
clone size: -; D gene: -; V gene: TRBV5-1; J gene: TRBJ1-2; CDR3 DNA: TGCGCCAGCAGCCCTAGCCCGGGGAACTATGGCTACACCTTC; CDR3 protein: CASSPSPGNYGYTF
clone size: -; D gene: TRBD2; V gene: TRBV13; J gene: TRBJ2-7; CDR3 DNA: TGTGCCAGCAGCTTAGTTGGGCGGGGGACCGACTACGAGCAGTACTTC; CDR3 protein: CASSLVGRGTDYEQYF
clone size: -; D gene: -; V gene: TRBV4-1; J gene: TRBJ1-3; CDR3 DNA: TGCGCCAGCAGCCAAGATCTTGGCCCCGGAAACACCATATATTTT; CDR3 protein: CASSQDLGPGNTIYF
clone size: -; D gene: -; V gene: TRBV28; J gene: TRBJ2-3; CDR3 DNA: TGTGCCAGCAGTTTACAGGGGGATACGCAGTATTTT; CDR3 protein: CASSLQGDTQYF
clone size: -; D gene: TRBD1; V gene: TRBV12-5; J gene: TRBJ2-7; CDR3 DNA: TGTGCTAGTGGTCACCGGGACAGGTCTTACGAGCAGTACTTC; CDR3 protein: CASGHRDRSYEQYF
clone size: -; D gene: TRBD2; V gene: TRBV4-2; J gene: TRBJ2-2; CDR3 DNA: TGTGCCAGCAGCCAAGATAGCCAGCGGGGGGCGAACACCGGGGAGCTGTTTTTT; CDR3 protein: CASSQDSQRGANTGELFF
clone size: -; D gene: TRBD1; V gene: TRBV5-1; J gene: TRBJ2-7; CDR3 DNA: TGCGCCAGCAGCTTGGATGACAGGGACTACGAGCAGTACTTC; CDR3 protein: CASSLDDRDYEQYF
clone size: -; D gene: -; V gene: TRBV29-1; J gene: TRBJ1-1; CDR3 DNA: TGCAGCGTCTCGACAGGGAACACTGAAGCTTTCTTT; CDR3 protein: CSVSTGNTEAFF